Only a few counts were recorded for the clone carrying this T cell receptor (beta chain). Its antigen is unidentified. Only in-frame clones appear in the TCRdb table, and some are missing; sequencing was by immunoSEQ multiplex PCR. The data hold about 310,000 clones, with about 77% observed a single time. This sample was taken from a study of cytotoxic CD8 clonotypes in ibrutinib-treated CLL. Study overall: Responses comprised 24 partial and 2 complete; at median around 67 months, about 14 remained remitted and about twelve progressed. Following a median approximately twelve months of treatment, with a range of 6 to 36, response samples were taken.

Findings and limits, study-wide: T-cell clonality at baseline went above that of age-matched healthy donors and rose and fell with circulating CD8+ T-cell counts. Whereas clonality rose at ibrutinib response, it declined toward baseline at progression.

The CDR3 totals 14 residues. CDR1 and CDR2 (germline): SGHDT, YYEEEE. V was pared by 1 base and J by 4 bases, with 8 bases between. The J gene is TRBJ1-4, the V gene TRBV5-6; D is ambiguous. The sequence was obtained from a human donor with chronic lymphocytic leukemia. Sequences were derived from PBMCs, sampled before ibrutinib treatment. Here the CDR3 reads CASSLIRSNEKLFF. CDR3 nucleotide sequence: TGTGCCAGCAGCTTGATCAGGAGTAATGAAAAACTGTTTTTT.